Presented here are 12 T cell receptor beta chains from one specimen sequenced in a study of cytomegalovirus exposure and HLA in healthy donors. PCR involved 60 Vbeta and 13 Jbeta primers. The repertoire was sequenced with immunoSEQ multiplex PCR; TCRdb's copy has only in-frame clones and lacks some. The sample holds over 200,000 clones, 82% seen once. Specimen: PBMCs. Receptors were obtained from a woman aged 40 to 49 in good health and CMV-seropositive.

The rearrangement uses TRBV5-5 and TRBJ1-6; TRBD1 aligns across 8 bases. The V segment lost 2 bases and the J segment 6 bases; nucleotides outside the gene matches: 1. The CDR3 is 14 amino acids. Germline values: CDR1 SGHKS, CDR2 YYEKEE (reference sequence). The CDR3 nucleotides read TGTGCCAGCAGCTTTCAGGGGGCTAATTCACCCCTCCACTTT. Residues: CASSFQGANSPLHF.

The J gene is TRBJ1-1, the V gene TRBV10-3; 7 nucleotides match TRBD1. The V segment lost 7 bases and the J segment 0 bases; nucleotides outside the gene matches: 14. Germline assignment: CDR1 ENHRY and CDR2 SYGVKD. CDR3 length: 17 residues. DNA for the CDR3: TGTGCCATCACCTTCAGACAGGGTGGCGACATGAACACTGAAGCTTTCTTT. Its protein product is CAITFRQGGDMNTEAFF.

This sequence joins TRBV6-4 and TRBJ1-1; D might be TRBD1 (6 bases). CDR1 MRHNA and CDR2 SNTAGT come from the germline V gene. Trimming pared 5 bases from V and 4 bases from J, leaving 17 bases between. This CDR3 spans 15 amino acids. CDR3 sequence (DNA): TGTGCCAGCAGTCCAGGGCGGGGGGCGAGCACTGAAGCTTTCTTT. This translates into CASSPGRGASTEAFF.

CDR3 nucleotide sequence: TGTGCCATCAGTGTGGAGAGGCTAAGAGAGCAGTACTTC. As protein: CAISVERLREQYF. The chain has TRBV10-3 and TRBJ2-7; D gene unclear. The ends were cut back, 4 bases at V and 7 bases at J, with 14 bases in the middle. The CDR3 covers 13 residues. Looked up from germline, CDR1 is ENHRY and CDR2 is SYGVKD.

The J gene is TRBJ2-2, the V gene TRBV19; 7 bases line up with TRBD2. Per the germline V gene, CDR1 is LNHDA and CDR2 is SQIVND (reference sequence). The length of the CDR3 is 18 residues. The ends lost 3 bases at V and 0 bases at J; junction bases unmatched: 10. The CDR3 sequence is CASSIGWSRGSNTGELFF. The CDR3, as DNA: TGTGCCAGTAGTATCGGGTGGTCGCGGGGGTCGAACACCGGGGAGCTGTTTTTT.

The rearrangement joins TRBV6-5 to TRBJ1-3; perhaps TRBD1 as D (5 bases). V gave up 0 bases and J gave up 2 bases, with 8 bases separating them. The CDR3 is 15 residues long. The germline CDR1 and CDR2 sequences are MNHEY and SVGAGI. The CDR3, as DNA: TGTGCCAGCAGTTACTCAAGGGGTACTGGAAACACCATATATTTT. It codes for CASSYSRGTGNTIYF.

This clone was observed once. This chain links TRBV28 with TRBJ1-2, with TRBD1 as a possible D gene (5 bases). The CDR3 sequence is 16 residues long. Deletions cut 4 bases from V and 2 bases from J, with 17 bases between. The V gene's germline CDR1 is MDHEN and CDR2 SYDVKM. The CDR3 DNA sequence: TGTGCCAGCAGTTCGACAATGAGGGGAGGGAACTATGGCTACACCTTC. As protein: CASSSTMRGGNYGYTF.

This clone has a single count. V and J are TRBV13 and TRBJ2-7; 7 bases map to TRBD2. The germline V gene encodes CDR1 PRHDT and CDR2 FYEKMQ (reference sequence). The CDR3 sequence is 18 residues long. Germline trimming cut 5 bases from V and 5 bases from J; bases unmatched to any gene: 21. The CDR3 sequence: CASSLRGSGNPAGNEQYF. As DNA, the CDR3 is TGTGCCAGCAGCCTCCGTGGGAGCGGGAATCCCGCAGGTAACGAGCAGTACTTC.

The genes are TRBV5-6 and TRBJ1-5; D might be TRBD1 (5 bases). The length of the CDR3 is 14 residues. The V end lost 3 bases, the J end lost 5 bases, and 12 bases lay between the germline ends. Germline V gene sequence: CDR1 SGHDT, CDR2 YYEEEE. CDR3 in amino acids: CASSWRQTHQPQHF. The CDR3 coding sequence is TGTGCCAGCAGCTGGAGACAGACCCATCAGCCCCAGCATTTT.

V usage is TRBV4-2 and J usage is TRBJ1-3, with D possibly TRBD1 on 5 matching bases. V lost 0 bases and J 0 bases, leaving 12 bases between the germline ends. The CDR3 covers 17 residues. Germline V gene lookup returns CDR1 LGHNA and CDR2 YNFKEQ. The DNA for the CDR3 is TGTGCCAGCAGCCAAGATATAACAGGAAACTCTGGAAACACCATATATTTT. Translated: CASSQDITGNSGNTIYF.

As DNA, the CDR3 is TGTGCCAGCAGCTTGAGGCAGAGCGCCGGGGAGCTGTTTTTT. Amino acids: CASSLRQSAGELFF. This rearrangement joins TRBV7-8 to TRBJ2-2, with D uncertain. This CDR3 contains 14 residues. Per germline, CDR1 SGHVS and CDR2 FQNEAQ. V was shortened by 3 bases and J by 6 bases, with 11 bases between the two germline ends.

About this clone itself: The sample contains more than one DNA sequence encoding this CDR3. The V call is TRBV11-3, the J call TRBJ2-7; 8 bases are shared with TRBD2. CDR3 size: 14 residues. CDR1 and CDR2 (germline): SGHNT, YENEEA. The V and J ends lost 1 base and 5 bases, in that order; junction bases with no gene match: 4. The CDR3 bases are TGTGCCAGCAGCTTAGGCCTAGCGGGCGACGAGCAGTACTTC. Translating it yields CASSLGLAGDEQYF.